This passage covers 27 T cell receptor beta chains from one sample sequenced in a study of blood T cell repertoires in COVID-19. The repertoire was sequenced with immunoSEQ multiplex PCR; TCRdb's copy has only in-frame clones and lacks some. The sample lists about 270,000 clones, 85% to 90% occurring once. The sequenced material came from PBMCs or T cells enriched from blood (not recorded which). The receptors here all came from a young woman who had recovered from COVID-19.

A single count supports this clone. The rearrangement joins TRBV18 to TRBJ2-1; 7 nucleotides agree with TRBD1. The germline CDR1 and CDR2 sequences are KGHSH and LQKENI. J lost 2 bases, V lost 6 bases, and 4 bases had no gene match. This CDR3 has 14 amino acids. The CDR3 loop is CASSGTDTYNEQFF. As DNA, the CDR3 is TGTGCCAGCTCCGGGACAGATACCTACAATGAGCAGTTCTTC.

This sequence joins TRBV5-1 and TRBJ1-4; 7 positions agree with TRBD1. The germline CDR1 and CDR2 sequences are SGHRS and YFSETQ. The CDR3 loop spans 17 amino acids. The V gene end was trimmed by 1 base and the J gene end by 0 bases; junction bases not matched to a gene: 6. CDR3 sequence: CASSLTGEEATNEKLFF. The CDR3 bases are TGCGCCAGCAGCTTGACAGGGGAGGAGGCAACTAATGAAAAACTGTTTTTT.

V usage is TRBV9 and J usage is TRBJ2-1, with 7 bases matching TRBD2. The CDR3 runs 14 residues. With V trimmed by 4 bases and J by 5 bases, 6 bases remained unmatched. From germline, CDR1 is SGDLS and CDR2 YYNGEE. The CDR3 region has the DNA TGTGCCAGCAGCCCCCGCCTAGCGGACAATGAGCAGTTCTTC. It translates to CASSPRLADNEQFF.

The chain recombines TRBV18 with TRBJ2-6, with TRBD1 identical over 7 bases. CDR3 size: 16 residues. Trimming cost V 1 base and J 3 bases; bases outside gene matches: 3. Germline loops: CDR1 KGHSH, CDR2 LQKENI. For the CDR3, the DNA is TGTGCCAGCTCACCACAAACAGGGGTTGGGGCCAACGTCCTGACTTTC. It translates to CASSPQTGVGANVLTF.

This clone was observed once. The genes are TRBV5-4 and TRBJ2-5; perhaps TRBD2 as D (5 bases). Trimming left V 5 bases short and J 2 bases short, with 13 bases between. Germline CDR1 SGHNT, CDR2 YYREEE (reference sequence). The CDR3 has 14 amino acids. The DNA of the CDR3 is TGTGCCAGCAGGGGCGGGCTCGGGCAAGAGACCCAGTACTTC. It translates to CASRGGLGQETQYF.

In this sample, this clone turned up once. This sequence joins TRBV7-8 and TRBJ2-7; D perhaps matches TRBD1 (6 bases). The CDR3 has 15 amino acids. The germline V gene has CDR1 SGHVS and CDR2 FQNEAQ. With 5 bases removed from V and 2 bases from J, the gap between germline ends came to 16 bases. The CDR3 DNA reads TGTGCCAGCAGCCCCCCCGGGACAAGGGCCTACGAGCAGTACTTC. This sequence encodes CASSPPGTRAYEQYF.

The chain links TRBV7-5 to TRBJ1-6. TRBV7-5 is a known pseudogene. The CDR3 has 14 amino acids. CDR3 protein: CARSEKGGNSPLHF. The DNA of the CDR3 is TGTGCCAGAAGCGAGAAAGGCGGTAATTCACCCCTCCACTTT.

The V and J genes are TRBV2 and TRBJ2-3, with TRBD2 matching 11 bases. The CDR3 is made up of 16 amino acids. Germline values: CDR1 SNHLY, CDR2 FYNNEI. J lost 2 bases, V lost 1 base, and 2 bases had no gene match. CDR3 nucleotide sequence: TGTGCCAGCAGTGAAGTTAGCGGGGGGGTCACAGATACGCAGTATTTT. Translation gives CASSEVSGGVTDTQYF.

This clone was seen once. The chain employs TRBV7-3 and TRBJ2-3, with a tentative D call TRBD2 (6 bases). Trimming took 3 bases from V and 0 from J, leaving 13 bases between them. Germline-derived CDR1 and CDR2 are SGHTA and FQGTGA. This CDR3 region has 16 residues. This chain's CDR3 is CASSFPWTTSTDTQYF. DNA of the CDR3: TGTGCCAGCAGCTTCCCCTGGACTACAAGCACAGATACGCAGTATTTT.

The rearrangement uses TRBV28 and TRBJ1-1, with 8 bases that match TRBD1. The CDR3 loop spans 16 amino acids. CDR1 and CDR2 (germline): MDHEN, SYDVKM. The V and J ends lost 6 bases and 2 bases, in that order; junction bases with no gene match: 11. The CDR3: CASRVTGGRSNTEAFF. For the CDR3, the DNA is TGTGCCAGCAGGGTTACAGGGGGTAGGTCCAACACTGAAGCTTTCTTT.

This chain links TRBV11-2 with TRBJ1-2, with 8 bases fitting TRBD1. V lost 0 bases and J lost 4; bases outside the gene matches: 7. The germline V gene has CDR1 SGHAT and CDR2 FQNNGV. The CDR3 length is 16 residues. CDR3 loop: CASSLDGDRKFYGYTF. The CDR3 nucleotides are TGTGCCAGCAGCTTAGACGGGGACAGGAAGTTCTATGGCTACACCTTC.

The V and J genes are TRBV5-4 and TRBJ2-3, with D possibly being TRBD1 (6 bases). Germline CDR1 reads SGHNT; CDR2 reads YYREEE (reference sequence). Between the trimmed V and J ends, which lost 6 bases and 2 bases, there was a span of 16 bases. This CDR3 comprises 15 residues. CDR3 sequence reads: CASIQSGHPTDTQYF. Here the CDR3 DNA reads TGTGCCAGCATACAATCGGGACACCCCACAGATACGCAGTATTTT.

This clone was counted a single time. The CDR3 reads CASNYIRGPSNQPQHF. CDR3 bases: TGTGCCAGCAACTACATAAGGGGGCCGAGCAATCAGCCCCAGCATTTT. The chain is built from TRBV28 and TRBJ1-5; 7 bases fit TRBD1. The junction had 10 bases not matched to a gene; V was cut back by 7 bases and J by 1 base. Germline CDR1 and CDR2: MDHEN and SYDVKM. The CDR3 consists of 16 residues.

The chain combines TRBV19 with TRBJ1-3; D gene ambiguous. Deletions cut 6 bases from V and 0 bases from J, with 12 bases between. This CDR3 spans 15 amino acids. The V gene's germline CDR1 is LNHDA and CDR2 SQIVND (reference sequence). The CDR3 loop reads CASRHRSFSGNTIYF. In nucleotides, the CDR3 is TGTGCCAGTAGACACCGCAGTTTCTCTGGAAACACCATATATTTT. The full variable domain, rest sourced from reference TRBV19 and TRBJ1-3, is DGGITQSPKYLFRKEGQNVTLSCEQNLNHDAMYWYRQDPGQGLRLIYYSQIVNDFQKGDIAEGYSVSREKKESFPLTVTSAQKNPTAFYLCASRHRSFSGNTIYFGEGSWLTVV.

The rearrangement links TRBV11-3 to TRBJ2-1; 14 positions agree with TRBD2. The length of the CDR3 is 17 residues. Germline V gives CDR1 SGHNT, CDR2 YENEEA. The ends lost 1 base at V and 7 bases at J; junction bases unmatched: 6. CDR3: CASSLAPTSGGANEQFF. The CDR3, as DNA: TGTGCCAGCAGCTTAGCCCCGACTAGCGGGGGGGCGAATGAGCAGTTCTTC.

CDR3 amino acids: CASSSQTGPGGPLHF. The CDR3 coding sequence is TGCGCCAGCAGCTCCCAGACAGGGCCCGGGGGACCCCTCCACTTT. V gene TRBV5-1 combines with J gene TRBJ1-6; TRBD1 agrees at 7 bases. This CDR3 spans 15 amino acids. V lost 3 bases and J lost 12; bases outside the gene matches: 12. From germline, CDR1 is SGHRS and CDR2 YFSETQ.

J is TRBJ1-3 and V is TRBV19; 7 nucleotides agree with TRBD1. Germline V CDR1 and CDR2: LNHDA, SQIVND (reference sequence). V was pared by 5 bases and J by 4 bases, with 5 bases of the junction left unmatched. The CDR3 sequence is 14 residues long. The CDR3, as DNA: TGTGCCAGTAGTCCGGCGGGACAGGGAAACACCATATATTTT. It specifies CASSPAGQGNTIYF.

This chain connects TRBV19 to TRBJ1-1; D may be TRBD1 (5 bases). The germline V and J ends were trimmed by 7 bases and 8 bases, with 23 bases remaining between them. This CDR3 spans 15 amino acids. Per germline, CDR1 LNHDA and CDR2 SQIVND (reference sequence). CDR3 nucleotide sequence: TGTGCCAGTAACCCGACTATTCTGGGGGGTCAAGAAGCTTTCTTT. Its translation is CASNPTILGGQEAFF.

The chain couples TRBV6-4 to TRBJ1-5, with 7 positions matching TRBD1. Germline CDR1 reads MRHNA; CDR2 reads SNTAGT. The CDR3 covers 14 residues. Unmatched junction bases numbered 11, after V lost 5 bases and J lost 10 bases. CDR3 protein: CASSPDRAFGPQHF. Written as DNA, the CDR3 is TGTGCCAGCAGTCCCGACAGGGCTTTTGGTCCCCAGCATTTT.

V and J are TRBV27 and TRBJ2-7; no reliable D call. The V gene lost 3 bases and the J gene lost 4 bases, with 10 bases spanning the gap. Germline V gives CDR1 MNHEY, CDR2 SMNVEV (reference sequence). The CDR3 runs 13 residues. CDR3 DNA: TGTGCCAGCAGTTTGGTCCACAAGTACGAGCAGTACTTC. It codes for CASSLVHKYEQYF.

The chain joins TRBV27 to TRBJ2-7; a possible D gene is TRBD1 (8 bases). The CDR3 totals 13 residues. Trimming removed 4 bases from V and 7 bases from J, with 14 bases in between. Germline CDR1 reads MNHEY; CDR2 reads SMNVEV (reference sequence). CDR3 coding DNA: TGTGCCAGCAGTTGGACAGGGAGGGAGGAGCAGTACTTC. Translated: CASSWTGREEQYF.

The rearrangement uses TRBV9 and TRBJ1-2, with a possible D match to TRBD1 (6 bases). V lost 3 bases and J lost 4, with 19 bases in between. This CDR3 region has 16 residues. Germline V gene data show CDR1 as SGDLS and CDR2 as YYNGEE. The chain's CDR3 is CASSEAPRGGVYGYTF. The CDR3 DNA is TGTGCCAGCAGCGAGGCCCCGCGGGGGGGCGTCTATGGCTACACCTTC.

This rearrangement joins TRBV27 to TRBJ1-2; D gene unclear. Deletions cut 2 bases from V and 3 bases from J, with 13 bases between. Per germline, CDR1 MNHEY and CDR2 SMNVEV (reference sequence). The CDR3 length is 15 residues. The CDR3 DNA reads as TGTGCCAGCAGTTTACGTGGGCCGCTCGACTATGGCTACACCTTC. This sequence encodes CASSLRGPLDYGYTF.

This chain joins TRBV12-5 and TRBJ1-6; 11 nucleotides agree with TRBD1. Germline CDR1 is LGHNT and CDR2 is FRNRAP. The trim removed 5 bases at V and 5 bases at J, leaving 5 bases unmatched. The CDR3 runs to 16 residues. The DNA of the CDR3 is TGTGCTAGTGGTCCGGGACAGGGGGGCGATAATTCACCCCTCCACTTT. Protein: CASGPGQGGDNSPLHF.

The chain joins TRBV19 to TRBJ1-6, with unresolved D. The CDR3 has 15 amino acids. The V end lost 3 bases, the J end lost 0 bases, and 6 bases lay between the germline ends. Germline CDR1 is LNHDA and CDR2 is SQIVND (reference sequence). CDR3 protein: CASSMLSSYNSPLHF. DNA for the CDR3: TGTGCCAGTAGTATGCTGAGCTCCTATAATTCACCCCTCCACTTT.

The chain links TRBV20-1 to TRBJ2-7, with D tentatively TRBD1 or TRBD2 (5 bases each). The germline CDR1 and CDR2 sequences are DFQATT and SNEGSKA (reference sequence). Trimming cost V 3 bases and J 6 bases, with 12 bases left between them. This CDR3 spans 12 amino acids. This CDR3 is CSASGGVREQYF. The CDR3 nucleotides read TGCAGTGCTAGTGGGGGAGTACGCGAGCAGTACTTC.

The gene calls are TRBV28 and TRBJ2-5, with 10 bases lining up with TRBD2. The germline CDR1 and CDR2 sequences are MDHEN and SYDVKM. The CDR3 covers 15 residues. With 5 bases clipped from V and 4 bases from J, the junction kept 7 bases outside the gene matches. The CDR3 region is CASSPHLAGAETQYF. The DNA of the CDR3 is TGTGCCAGCAGTCCCCACCTAGCGGGGGCAGAGACCCAGTACTTC.